The 26 T cell receptor beta chains below were found in one sample sequenced in a study of shared clonotypes between healthy human individuals. TCRdb keeps only in-frame clones here, not all; method: immunoSEQ multiplex PCR. The sample gives 2 million to 3 million clones, more than 85% of which show up once; about 0.34% is in the top ten. Sequenced sample: naive CD4+ T cells from PBMCs. Subset here: CD45RA+ positively selected. The receptor source for this set is a man in his late teens or twenties in good health. Some clones in this sample may be carry-over from other donors' samples.

The genes are TRBV4-3 and TRBJ1-2; tentative D call: TRBD1 (5 bases). Trimming stripped 0 bases from V and 4 bases from J, with 12 bases between. There are 15 residues in the CDR3. The germline gives CDR1 LGHNA, CDR2 YSLEER. The chain's CDR3 is CASSQDIGAVYGYTF. For the CDR3, the DNA is TGCGCCAGCAGCCAAGATATTGGGGCTGTCTATGGCTACACCTTC.

V gene TRBV28 combines with J gene TRBJ1-2; 8 bases are shared with TRBD1. V lost 9 bases and J lost 8; bases outside the gene matches: 14. The V gene's germline CDR1 is MDHEN and CDR2 SYDVKM. The CDR3 has 14 amino acids. CDR3 region: CASRTGIVARGYTF. The CDR3 DNA sequence: TGTGCCAGTCGGACAGGGATTGTTGCGCGCGGCTACACCTTC.

Notes on this clone: Possible read error: a much larger clone is one base away. Other DNA sequences of this sample code for an identical CDR3. The DNA of the CDR3 is TGTGCCACCAGCAGAGATCAAAACACTGAAGCTTTCTTT. It is translated as CATSRDQNTEAFF. The V call is TRBV15, the J call TRBJ1-1; D gene unclear. Deletions cut 0 bases from V and 2 bases from J, with 4 bases between. CDR3 length equals 13 residues. Germline CDR1 is LNHNV and CDR2 is YYDKDF (reference sequence). Drawing the rest from reference TRBV15 and TRBJ1-1, the complete variable domain is DAMVIQNPRYQVTQFGKPVTLSCSQTLNHNVMYWYQQKSSQAPKLLFHYYDKDFNNEADTPDNFQSRRPNTSFCFLDIRSPGLGDTAMYLCATSRDQNTEAFFGQGTRLTVV.

The rearrangement joins TRBV11-2 to TRBJ1-5, with 7 bases aligning to TRBD1. V lost 0 bases and J lost 7; bases outside the gene matches: 9. This CDR3 comprises 16 residues. CDR1 is SGHAT and CDR2 is FQNNGV in the germline V gene. The CDR3 sequence is CASSLDFNRGTQPQHF. Written as DNA, the CDR3 is TGTGCCAGCAGCTTAGATTTTAACAGGGGAACCCAGCCCCAGCATTTT. The complete variable domain, with remaining parts taken from reference TRBV11-2 and TRBJ1-5, reads EAGVAQSPRYKIIEKRQSVAFWCNPISGHATLYWYQQILGQGPKLLIQFQNNGVVDDSQLPKDRFSAERLKGVDSTLKIQPAKLEDSAVYLCASSLDFNRGTQPQHFGDGTRLSIL.

V usage is TRBV2 and J usage is TRBJ2-7, with TRBD1 as a possible D gene (6 bases). The CDR3 loop spans 17 amino acids. Trimming took 5 bases from V and 11 from J, leaving 31 bases between them. Per germline, CDR1 SNHLY and CDR2 FYNNEI. The CDR3 loop is CASSPGHRDSSRRWKYF. In nucleotides, the CDR3 is TGTGCCAGCAGTCCGGGACACCGGGATTCTAGTAGGCGGTGGAAGTACTTC.

The J gene is TRBJ2-3, the V gene TRBV18, with 8 bases identical to TRBD2. The CDR3 is 15 residues long. Trimming at V came to 1 base and at J to 6 bases, leaving 6 bases not matched to a gene. Germline CDR1 reads KGHSH; CDR2 reads LQKENI. The CDR3 loop is CASSPRTSPPDTQYF. CDR3 nucleotide sequence: TGTGCCAGCTCACCACGGACTAGCCCTCCGGATACGCAGTATTTT.

The chain recombines TRBV5-1 with TRBJ2-2; D not resolved. V was clipped by 2 bases and J by 5 bases, with 7 bases between them. The germline CDR1 and CDR2 sequences are SGHRS and YFSETQ. This CDR3 has 13 amino acids. The CDR3 here is CASSFEWTGELFF. CDR3 sequence (DNA): TGCGCCAGCAGCTTTGAGTGGACCGGGGAGCTGTTTTTT.

This chain uses TRBV7-8 with TRBJ1-5; TRBD1 agrees at 7 bases. Germline CDR1 and CDR2: SGHVS and FQNEAQ. After removal of 4 bases from V and 3 bases from J, the junction contained 9 bases not matched to a gene. The CDR3 spans 16 residues. The chain's CDR3 is CASSSPTGVVNQPQHF. CDR3 coding DNA: TGTGCCAGCAGCTCCCCAACAGGGGTCGTCAATCAGCCCCAGCATTTT. The full variable domain, completed using reference TRBV7-8 and TRBJ1-5, is GAGVSQSPRYKVAKRGQDVALRCDPISGHVSLFWYQQALGQGPEFLTYFQNEAQLDKSGLPSDRFFAERPEGSVSTLKIQRTQQEDSAVYLCASSSPTGVVNQPQHFGDGTRLSIL.

The rearrangement links TRBV9 to TRBJ1-2, with TRBD1 as a possible D gene (5 bases). Trimming shortened V by 5 bases and J by 4 bases, and 18 bases separated the two germline ends. The CDR3 is made up of 15 amino acids. Germline loops: CDR1 SGDLS, CDR2 YYNGEE. CDR3 loop: CASRLQGSGGYGYTF. CDR3 nucleotides: TGTGCCAGCAGACTCCAGGGATCCGGCGGCTATGGCTACACCTTC.

This chain links TRBV29-1 with TRBJ1-1, with D hard to call. Germline V lookup: CDR1 SQVTM, CDR2 ANQGSEA. CDR3 length equals 11 residues. V lost 5 bases to trimming and J lost 1 base, with 5 bases between them. The DNA for the CDR3 is TGCAGCGTTCCTGGGAACACTGAAGCTTTCTTT. It translates to CSVPGNTEAFF. Variable domain in full (rest from reference TRBV29-1 and TRBJ1-1): SAVISQKPSRDICQRGTSLTIQCQVDSQVTMMFWYRQQPGQSLTLIATANQGSEATYESGFVIDKFPISRPNLTFSTLTVSNMSPEDSSIYLCSVPGNTEAFFGQGTRLTVV.

This clone was observed a few times. This chain connects TRBV7-8 to TRBJ1-1; 7 bases are a match to TRBD1. Germline assignment: CDR1 SGHVS and CDR2 FQNEAQ. The CDR3 length is 13 residues. After removal of 4 bases from V and 4 bases from J, the junction contained 3 bases not matched to a gene. CDR3 loop: CASSYRGGTEAFF. The CDR3 nucleotides read TGTGCCAGCAGCTACAGGGGCGGCACTGAAGCTTTCTTT.

About this clone: Other DNA sequences in this sample translate to the same CDR3. The rearrangement uses TRBV6-5 and TRBJ2-7; TRBD2 aligns across 11 bases. The CDR3 covers 14 residues. From germline, CDR1 is MNHEY and CDR2 SVGAGI. The J segment lost 4 bases and the V segment lost 5 bases, leaving 4 bases of the junction unmatched. The CDR3 DNA follows: TGTGCCAGCAGTCGGACTAGCGGGCTTTACGAGCAGTACTTC. Protein product: CASSRTSGLYEQYF.

The CDR3 DNA reads TGTGCCAGCAGGGTTGACAGGGCCGATACAAAAACGTATGGCTACACCTTC. Translated: CASRVDRADTKTYGYTF. The J gene is TRBJ1-2, the V gene TRBV2; 7 bases line up with TRBD1. Trimming at V came to 6 bases and at J to 5 bases, leaving 18 bases not matched to a gene. The CDR3 has 17 amino acids. Germline CDR1 reads SNHLY; CDR2 reads FYNNEI.

The rearrangement uses TRBV9 and TRBJ2-2; D call uncertain. Trimming pared 4 bases from V and 0 bases from J, leaving 10 bases between. CDR1 and CDR2 from the germline V gene are SGDLS and YYNGEE. This CDR3 is 15 amino acids long. Here the CDR3 reads CASSPPGSNTGELFF. In DNA, the CDR3 is TGTGCCAGCAGCCCCCCCGGCTCGAACACCGGGGAGCTGTTTTTT. Using reference TRBV9 and TRBJ2-2 for the parts outside the CDR3, the full variable domain is DSGVTQTPKHLITATGQRVTLRCSPRSGDLSVYWYQQSLDQGLQFLIQYYNGEERAKGNILERFSAQQFPDLHSELNLSSLELGDSALYFCASSPPGSNTGELFFGEGSRLTVL.

The chain joins TRBV19 to TRBJ1-1; 8 bases agree with TRBD1. The CDR3 runs to 14 residues. V trimming: 5 bases; J trimming: 6 bases; junction bases outside the gene matches: 8. Per germline, CDR1 LNHDA and CDR2 SQIVND (reference sequence). The CDR3 DNA follows: TGTGCCAGTAGTTGGACAGGGTATAACGCTGAAGCTTTCTTT. It is translated as CASSWTGYNAEAFF.

The rearrangement joins TRBV6-6 to TRBJ1-1, with 7 bases aligning to TRBD1. The CDR3 is 16 residues long. With 6 bases clipped from V and 4 bases from J, the junction kept 14 bases outside the gene matches. Germline CDR1 is MNHNY and CDR2 is SVGAGI (reference sequence). The CDR3 reads CASSQGGQWTGTEAFF. In DNA, the CDR3 is TGTGCCAGCAGCCAAGGCGGCCAGTGGACAGGCACTGAAGCTTTCTTT.

V and J are TRBV7-6 and TRBJ2-5; D is uncertain. Germline lookup yields CDR1 SGHVS and CDR2 FNYEAQ. CDR3 length: 17 amino acids. The V gene lost 5 bases and the J gene lost 5 bases, with 24 bases spanning the gap. The CDR3 DNA reads as TGTGCCAGCAGCGTCACTCGCGGCAGTCTGACCCACGAGACCCAGTACTTC. Translating it yields CASSVTRGSLTHETQYF.

This chain joins TRBV19 and TRBJ2-2; D unclear. There are 16 residues in the CDR3. Trimming took off 5 bases at V and 3 bases at J, with 16 bases between the two ends. Germline V gene lookup returns CDR1 LNHDA and CDR2 SQIVND (reference sequence). DNA for the CDR3: TGTGCCAGTAGTTCTCAAGGGTGGTATGACACCGGGGAGCTGTTTTTT. Translating it yields CASSSQGWYDTGELFF. The whole variable domain, remainder taken from reference TRBV19 and TRBJ2-2, is DGGITQSPKYLFRKEGQNVTLSCEQNLNHDAMYWYRQDPGQGLRLIYYSQIVNDFQKGDIAEGYSVSREKKESFPLTVTSAQKNPTAFYLCASSSQGWYDTGELFFGEGSRLTVL.

Worth noting for this clone: This sample also contains other DNA sequences that code for the same CDR3. The chain links TRBV5-4 to TRBJ2-3; 11 bases agree with TRBD2. This CDR3 spans 15 amino acids. CDR1 SGHNT and CDR2 YYREEE come from the germline V gene (reference sequence). Trimming took 1 base from V and 6 from J; bases not matched to a gene: 4. Written as DNA, the CDR3 is TGTGCCAGCAGCTTGACTAGCGGGAGAACGGATACGCAGTATTTT. Its translation is CASSLTSGRTDTQYF.

J is TRBJ2-7 and V is TRBV4-2; weak D call: TRBD1 (5 bases). Trimming removed 4 bases from V and 0 bases from J, with 13 bases in between. Germline V gene lookup returns CDR1 LGHNA and CDR2 YNFKEQ. CDR3 size: 15 residues. The CDR3 DNA follows: TGTGCCAGCAGCCGTGACAGTCAAATCTCCTACGAGCAGTACTTC. Its translation: CASSRDSQISYEQYF.

This chain connects TRBV15 to TRBJ2-3, with 7 bases matching TRBD2. Trimming at V came to 1 base and at J to 4 bases, leaving 8 bases not matched to a gene. Germline V gene data show CDR1 as LNHNV and CDR2 as YYDKDF (reference sequence). This CDR3 contains 16 residues. Written as DNA, the CDR3 is TGTGCCACCAGCAGAGGCGGCGGGAGAATCCCAGATACGCAGTATTTT. It translates to CATSRGGGRIPDTQYF.

The chain is built from TRBV11-2 and TRBJ1-2, with a possible D match to TRBD1 (5 bases). V shed 4 bases and J shed 6 bases, with 12 bases lying between them. CDR1 and CDR2 from the germline V gene are SGHAT and FQNNGV. The length of the CDR3 is 13 residues. The CDR3 DNA follows: TGTGCCAGCAGCTCCCGCGGGGGGGATGGCTACACCTTC. Translation: CASSSRGGDGYTF.

A word on this clone: Other nucleotide sequences from this sample produce the same CDR3. The V gene is TRBV5-4, the J gene TRBJ2-3, with D perhaps TRBD1 (6 bases). V shed 0 bases and J shed 0 bases, with 14 bases lying between them. Germline V gene lookup returns CDR1 SGHNT and CDR2 YYREEE (reference sequence). The length of the CDR3 is 17 residues. Here the CDR3 reads CASSLGGGQGSTDTQYF. CDR3 sequence (DNA): TGTGCCAGCAGCTTGGGGGGCGGGCAGGGGAGCACAGATACGCAGTATTTT.

The chain combines TRBV7-2 with TRBJ2-7, with 8 bases lining up with TRBD1. The CDR3 covers 15 residues. Germline trimming cut 5 bases from V and 0 bases from J; bases unmatched to any gene: 6. The germline V gene has CDR1 SGHTA and CDR2 FQGNSA. Written as DNA, the CDR3 is TGTGCCAGCAGCCTAGGACAGGGAAACTCCTACGAGCAGTACTTC. It codes for CASSLGQGNSYEQYF.

This clone was seen a few times. In DNA, the CDR3 is TGTGCCACCCGCCAAGGAGTCCTTCAGCCCCAGCATTTT. It encodes CATRQGVLQPQHF. The rearrangement uses TRBV6-5 and TRBJ1-5; no definite D call. V was shortened by 10 bases and J by 6 bases, with 16 bases between the two germline ends. This CDR3 is 13 amino acids long. Germline CDR1 MNHEY, CDR2 SVGAGI.

The chain joins TRBV28 to TRBJ2-7; the match to TRBD1 covers 10 bases. This CDR3 contains 14 residues. Losses at the gene ends were 5 bases for V and 6 bases for J; bases not matched to a gene: 7. In germline, CDR1 is MDHEN, CDR2 SYDVKM. CDR3 residues: CASSADRGRREQYF. CDR3 coding DNA: TGTGCCAGCAGTGCCGACAGGGGGCGGCGCGAGCAGTACTTC. Drawing the rest from reference TRBV28 and TRBJ2-7, the complete variable domain is DVKVTQSSRYLVKRTGEKVFLECVQDMDHENMFWYRQDPGLGLRLIYFSYDVKMKEKGDIPEGYSVSREKKERFSLILESASTNQTSMYLCASSADRGRREQYFGPGTRLTVT.